This is a list of T cell receptor beta chains from one sample in a study of T cell changes during pregnancy in multiple sclerosis. TCRdb keeps only in-frame clones here, not all; method: immunoSEQ multiplex PCR. The sample has tens of thousands of clones, 70% to 90% seen once. Sequenced material: peripheral blood, taken after pregnancy. These receptors all stem from a female donor with multiple sclerosis, enrolled in a pregnancy study. Each CDR3 is given with its conserved first and last residue. D genes are given only for firm matches. Not all rows give a size; the values are once, few, many and, for expanded clones, a class.

cdr3_aa: CAWTYLGGVAFF
cdr3_nt: TGTGCCTGGACGTATCTGGGGGGTGTGGCTTTCTTT
j_call: TRBJ1-1
d_call: .
clone_size: .
v_call: TRBV30

cdr3_aa: CASSQGQYGYTF
cdr3_nt: TGTGCCAGCAGCCAGGGACAGTATGGCTACACCTTC
j_call: TRBJ1-2
d_call: TRBD1
clone_size: .
v_call: TRBV6-6

cdr3_aa: CASSYWGGGHSYEQYF
cdr3_nt: TGTGCCAGCAGTTACTGGGGCGGGGGGCACTCCTACGAGCAGTACTTC
j_call: TRBJ2-7
d_call: TRBD2
clone_size: .
v_call: TRBV6-5

cdr3_aa: CASSLNFWGRHMNTEAFF
cdr3_nt: TGTGCCAGCAGCTTAAATTTCTGGGGCAGACACATGAACACTGAAGCTTTCTTT
j_call: TRBJ1-1
d_call: .
clone_size: .
v_call: TRBV7-3

cdr3_aa: CASSLRRDTDTQYF
cdr3_nt: TGTGCCAGCAGTTTACGACGGGACACAGATACGCAGTATTTT
j_call: TRBJ2-3
d_call: .
clone_size: .
v_call: TRBV27

cdr3_aa: CASSMVGDNQPQHF
cdr3_nt: TGTGCCAGTAGTATGGTAGGGGACAATCAGCCCCAGCATTTT
j_call: TRBJ1-5
d_call: .
clone_size: .
v_call: TRBV19

cdr3_aa: CASSRTGSTVQGSPLHF
cdr3_nt: TGTGCCAGCTCGCGGACAGGGTCCACCGTCCAGGGCTCACCCCTCCACTTT
j_call: TRBJ1-6
d_call: TRBD1
clone_size: .
v_call: TRBV2

cdr3_aa: CASSRTYIQDEQFF
cdr3_nt: TGCGCCAGCAGCCGGACATACATCCAGGATGAGCAGTTCTTC
j_call: TRBJ2-1
d_call: .
clone_size: .
v_call: TRBV4-1

cdr3_aa: CASSQTGVAETQYF
cdr3_nt: TGCGCCAGCAGCCAGACCGGGGTAGCGGAGACCCAGTACTTC
j_call: TRBJ2-5
d_call: .
clone_size: .
v_call: TRBV5-1

cdr3_aa: CASSQRTANSPLHF
cdr3_nt: TGTGCCAGCAGTCAACGGACAGCTAATTCACCCCTCCACTTT
j_call: TRBJ1-6
d_call: .
clone_size: .
v_call: TRBV11-2

cdr3_aa: CASSLMTGALSTDTQYF
cdr3_nt: TGTGCCAGCAGCTTAATGACAGGGGCCCTTTCCACAGATACGCAGTATTTT
j_call: TRBJ2-3
d_call: TRBD1
clone_size: .
v_call: TRBV7-8

cdr3_aa: CASSLTGLAGESYNEQFF
cdr3_nt: TGTGCCAGCAGCTTAACAGGACTAGCGGGGGAGTCCTACAATGAGCAGTTCTTC
j_call: TRBJ2-1
d_call: TRBD2
clone_size: .
v_call: TRBV7-3

cdr3_aa: CASSLVPGTASIPGGYTF
cdr3_nt: TGTGCCAGCAGCTTAGTTCCCGGGACAGCTTCGATTCCGGGTGGCTACACCTTC
j_call: TRBJ1-2
d_call: TRBD1
clone_size: .
v_call: TRBV7-2

cdr3_aa: CASSFGSRGLFSPLHF
cdr3_nt: TGTGCCAGCAGTTTCGGTTCCAGGGGGCTTTTTTCACCCCTCCACTTT
j_call: TRBJ1-6
d_call: TRBD1
clone_size: .
v_call: TRBV28

cdr3_aa: CASSQIQGDPGNTIYF
cdr3_nt: TGCGCCAGCAGCCAAATTCAGGGCGATCCAGGAAACACCATATATTTT
j_call: TRBJ1-3
d_call: .
clone_size: .
v_call: TRBV4-3

cdr3_aa: CASSLVGGAFF
cdr3_nt: TGTGCCAGCAGCTTGGTCGGCGGAGCTTTCTTT
j_call: TRBJ1-1
d_call: .
clone_size: .
v_call: TRBV5-5

cdr3_aa: CASRFGQGYYEQYF
cdr3_nt: TGTGCCAGCAGATTTGGACAGGGTTACTACGAGCAGTACTTC
j_call: TRBJ2-7
d_call: TRBD1
clone_size: .
v_call: TRBV6-1

cdr3_aa: CSVEGESRGRYNEQFF
cdr3_nt: TGCAGCGTTGAAGGGGAGTCGCGGGGGAGATACAATGAGCAGTTCTTC
j_call: TRBJ2-1
d_call: TRBD2
clone_size: .
v_call: TRBV29-1

cdr3_aa: CASSLGTGETYEQYF
cdr3_nt: TGTGCCAGCAGCTTGGGGACAGGGGAGACCTACGAGCAGTACTTC
j_call: TRBJ2-7
d_call: TRBD1
clone_size: .
v_call: TRBV7-3

cdr3_aa: CASSRGSLVRLAGGNEQFF
cdr3_nt: TGTGCCAGCAGTAGGGGCAGCCTGGTGAGACTAGCGGGGGGCAATGAGCAGTTCTTC
j_call: TRBJ2-1
d_call: TRBD2
clone_size: .
v_call: TRBV7-2

cdr3_aa: CAISDLDSWGTEAFF
cdr3_nt: TGTGCCATCAGTGATCTGGACTCTTGGGGCACTGAAGCTTTCTTT
j_call: TRBJ1-1
d_call: .
clone_size: .
v_call: TRBV10-3

cdr3_aa: CASSFFRDRGRKGLSPLHF
cdr3_nt: TGTGCCAGCAGTTTTTTTCGGGACAGGGGGCGGAAAGGACTCTCACCCCTCCACTTT
j_call: TRBJ1-6
d_call: TRBD1
clone_size: .
v_call: TRBV27

cdr3_aa: CSGGTGGDTEAFF
cdr3_nt: TGCAGCGGGGGGACAGGGGGGGACACTGAAGCTTTCTTT
j_call: TRBJ1-1
d_call: TRBD1
clone_size: .
v_call: TRBV29-1

cdr3_aa: CASSLDSRASHPYGYTF
cdr3_nt: TGTGCCAGCAGCTTAGACTCCAGGGCGTCTCACCCCTATGGCTACACCTTC
j_call: TRBJ1-2
d_call: .
clone_size: .
v_call: TRBV7-2

cdr3_aa: CASSQDRDRVTEAFF
cdr3_nt: TGCGCCAGCAGCCAGGACCGGGACAGGGTTACTGAAGCTTTCTTT
j_call: TRBJ1-1
d_call: TRBD1
clone_size: .
v_call: TRBV4-3

cdr3_aa: CASSPGPQGQPQHF
cdr3_nt: TGCGCCAGCAGCCCCGGGCCCCAGGGCCAGCCCCAGCATTTT
j_call: TRBJ1-5
d_call: .
clone_size: .
v_call: TRBV4-1

cdr3_aa: CASSPGGDQETQYF
cdr3_nt: TGCGCCAGCAGCCCGGGGGGGGACCAAGAGACCCAGTACTTC
j_call: TRBJ2-5
d_call: TRBD2
clone_size: .
v_call: TRBV5-1

cdr3_aa: CASSIYGGAVEKLFF
cdr3_nt: TGTGCCAGTAGTATATATGGCGGAGCGGTGGAAAAACTGTTTTTT
j_call: TRBJ1-4
d_call: .
clone_size: .
v_call: TRBV19

cdr3_aa: CASGLGQGSEKLFF
cdr3_nt: TGTGCTAGTGGTTTAGGCCAGGGGAGTGAAAAACTGTTTTTT
j_call: TRBJ1-4
d_call: .
clone_size: .
v_call: TRBV12-5

cdr3_aa: CASSQRLAPEADTQYF
cdr3_nt: TGTGCCAGCAGCCAACGACTAGCACCGGAGGCAGATACGCAGTATTTT
j_call: TRBJ2-3
d_call: TRBD2
clone_size: .
v_call: TRBV5-5

cdr3_aa: CASSRRGGFYNEQFF
cdr3_nt: TGCGCCAGCAGTCGTCGGGGGGGCTTCTACAATGAGCAGTTCTTC
j_call: TRBJ2-1
d_call: TRBD2
clone_size: .
v_call: TRBV5-1

cdr3_aa: CASSIDGGDQPQHF
cdr3_nt: TGTGCCAGTAGTATAGATGGAGGGGATCAGCCCCAGCATTTT
j_call: TRBJ1-5
d_call: .
clone_size: .
v_call: TRBV19

cdr3_aa: CASSLAGTGNYGYTF
cdr3_nt: TGTGCCAGCAGCTTGGCCGGGACAGGGAACTATGGCTACACCTTC
j_call: TRBJ1-2
d_call: TRBD1
clone_size: .
v_call: TRBV5-6

cdr3_aa: CATSITRTSGETQYF
cdr3_nt: TGTGCCACCAGCATAACGCGGACTAGCGGAGAGACCCAGTACTTC
j_call: TRBJ2-5
d_call: TRBD2
clone_size: .
v_call: TRBV15

cdr3_aa: CASSLVPRGYQETQYF
cdr3_nt: TGTGCCAGCAGCTTAGTTCCCCGCGGTTACCAAGAGACCCAGTACTTC
j_call: TRBJ2-5
d_call: .
clone_size: .
v_call: TRBV7-2

cdr3_aa: CASSRAGSNQPQHF
cdr3_nt: TGCGCCAGCAGCCGTGCAGGGAGCAATCAGCCCCAGCATTTT
j_call: TRBJ1-5
d_call: .
clone_size: .
v_call: TRBV4-1

cdr3_aa: CASSLGPGRPQHF
cdr3_nt: TGCGCCAGCAGCTTGGGCCCCGGTCGGCCCCAGCATTTT
j_call: TRBJ1-5
d_call: .
clone_size: .
v_call: TRBV5-1

cdr3_aa: CASSWLDSANTGELFF
cdr3_nt: TGTGCCAGCTCATGGTTGGACAGCGCGAACACCGGGGAGCTGTTTTTT
j_call: TRBJ2-2
d_call: .
clone_size: .
v_call: TRBV18

cdr3_aa: CASSPRAGGPDTQYF
cdr3_nt: TGTGCCAGCAGCCCTCGAGCGGGGGGCCCAGATACGCAGTATTTT
j_call: TRBJ2-3
d_call: TRBD2
clone_size: .
v_call: TRBV9

cdr3_aa: CASSRDTDTQYF
cdr3_nt: TGTGCCAGCTCGAGGGATACAGATACGCAGTATTTT
j_call: TRBJ2-3
d_call: .
clone_size: .
v_call: TRBV5-4

cdr3_aa: CASSLQSGNTIYF
cdr3_nt: TGTGCCAGCAGCTTACAGTCCGGAAACACCATATATTTT
j_call: TRBJ1-3
d_call: .
clone_size: .
v_call: TRBV7-2

cdr3_aa: CASSPRTGGRETQYF
cdr3_nt: TGTGCCAGCTCACCACGGACAGGGGGACGGGAGACCCAGTACTTC
j_call: TRBJ2-5
d_call: TRBD1
clone_size: .
v_call: TRBV18

cdr3_aa: CASSLAGGPYTDTQYF
cdr3_nt: TGTGCCAGCAGCTTAGCGGGGGGGCCCTACACAGATACGCAGTATTTT
j_call: TRBJ2-3
d_call: TRBD2
clone_size: once
v_call: TRBV13

cdr3_aa: CSVSLAGGANEQFF
cdr3_nt: TGCAGCGTTTCACTAGCGGGGGGGGCCAATGAGCAGTTCTTC
j_call: TRBJ2-1
d_call: TRBD2
clone_size: .
v_call: TRBV29-1

cdr3_aa: CASSVGSLGGRTDTQYF
cdr3_nt: TGTGCCAGCAGCGTCGGGTCCTTGGGGGGGAGGACAGATACGCAGTATTTT
j_call: TRBJ2-3
d_call: TRBD2
clone_size: .
v_call: TRBV9

cdr3_aa: CASSPSVSSYNEQFF
cdr3_nt: TGTGCCAGCTCACCGTCGGTTAGCTCCTACAATGAGCAGTTCTTC
j_call: TRBJ2-1
d_call: .
clone_size: .
v_call: TRBV18

cdr3_aa: CASTVLASGYEQFF
cdr3_nt: TGCGCCAGCACAGTTTTGGCTAGCGGCTATGAGCAGTTCTTC
j_call: TRBJ2-1
d_call: TRBD2
clone_size: .
v_call: TRBV10-1

cdr3_aa: CASSLATGGSTEAFF
cdr3_nt: TGCGCCAGCAGCCTCGCGACAGGGGGGAGCACTGAAGCTTTCTTT
j_call: TRBJ1-1
d_call: TRBD1
clone_size: .
v_call: TRBV4-3

cdr3_aa: CASSLTGAAIQYF
cdr3_nt: TGTGCCAGCTCATTAACAGGGGCGGCCATTCAGTACTTC
j_call: TRBJ2-4
d_call: TRBD1
clone_size: few
v_call: TRBV18